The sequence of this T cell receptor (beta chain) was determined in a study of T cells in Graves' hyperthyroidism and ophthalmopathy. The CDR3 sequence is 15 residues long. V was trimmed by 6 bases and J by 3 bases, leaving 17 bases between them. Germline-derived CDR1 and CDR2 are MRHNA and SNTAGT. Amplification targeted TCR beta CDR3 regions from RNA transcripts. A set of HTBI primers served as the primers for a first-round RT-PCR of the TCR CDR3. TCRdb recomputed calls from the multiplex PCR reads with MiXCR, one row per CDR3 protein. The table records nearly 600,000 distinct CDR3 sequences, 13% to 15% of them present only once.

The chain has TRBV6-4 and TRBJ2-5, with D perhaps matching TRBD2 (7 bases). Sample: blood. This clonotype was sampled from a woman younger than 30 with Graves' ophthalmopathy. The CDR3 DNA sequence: TGTGCCAGCAGCGGAGCCTCGGGGGGCAAAGAGACCCAGTACTTC. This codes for CASSGASGGKETQYF.